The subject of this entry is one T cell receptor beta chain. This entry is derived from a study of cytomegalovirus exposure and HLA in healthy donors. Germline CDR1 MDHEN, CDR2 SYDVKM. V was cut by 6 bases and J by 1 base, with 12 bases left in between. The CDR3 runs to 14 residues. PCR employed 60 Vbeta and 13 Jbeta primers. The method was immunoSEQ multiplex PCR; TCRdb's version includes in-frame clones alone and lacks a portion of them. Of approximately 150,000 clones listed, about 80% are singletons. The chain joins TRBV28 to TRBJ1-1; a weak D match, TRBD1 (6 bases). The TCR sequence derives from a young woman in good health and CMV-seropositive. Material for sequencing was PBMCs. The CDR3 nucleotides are TGTGCCAGCAGCGAACAGACAGGGAACACTGAAGCTTTCTTT. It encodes CASSEQTGNTEAFF.